Listed below are T cell receptor beta chains from one sample, sequenced in a study of cytomegalovirus exposure and HLA in healthy donors. Here immunoSEQ multiplex PCR was the method, and the copy in TCRdb shows in-frame clones only, minus some. The data hold a few hundred thousand clones, with approximately 81% observed a single time. Sequences were obtained from PBMCs. These receptor sequences come from a woman aged 60-75 years in good health and CMV-seropositive. The CDR3 runs from the conserved cysteine through the conserved F or W. The D gene is left open where the match is weak.

>NA|TRBJ1-1|TRBV19
CASGGYTEAFF
>NA|TRBJ2-1|TRBV5-1
CASSLVPSESSYNEQFF
>TRBD1|TRBJ2-7|TRBV11-2
CASSRLGTGGAYEQYF
>TRBD1|TRBJ1-5|TRBV6-5
CASRGQGNQPQHF
>TRBD2|TRBJ2-2|TRBV7-3
CASSGGLAGSVGELFF
>TRBD1|TRBJ1-1|TRBV5-1
CASREGAGANTEAFF
>NA|TRBJ2-1|TRBV9
CASSVGSRRSYNEQFF
>TRBD1|TRBJ1-4|TRBV2
CASRPGQGATNEKLFF
>NA|TRBJ2-7|TRBV2
CASSITTATYEQYF
>NA|TRBJ1-5|TRBV30
CAWSPQGVSNQPQHF
>TRBD2|TRBJ2-1|TRBV4-1
CASSHPGTSGSVF
>NA|TRBJ2-7|TRBV18
CASSLGESYEQYF
>NA|TRBJ2-7|TRBV6-1
CASRVGLAGTYEQYF
>NA|TRBJ1-5|TRBV19
CASSLLPKDSRNQPQHF